The subject of this entry is one T cell receptor (beta chain). The data belong to a study of blood T cell repertoires in COVID-19. Study-wide background: Some COVID-19 samples were acute and others convalescent; all came from the United States, Italy and Spain. Sources were T cells, B-cell-depleted T cells, or PBMCs; the material itself was cDNA or gDNA.

The germline V gene encodes CDR1 KGHSH and CDR2 LQKENI. The CDR3 is 16 amino acids. V was pared by 5 bases and J by 4 bases, with 15 bases between. Per the original methods: Amplifying reference gene primers gave estimates of nucleated cell counts. Here immunoSEQ multiplex PCR was the method, and the copy in TCRdb shows in-frame clones only, minus some. The DNA gave D and trimming, while V, J and clone size come from that table. The sample has a few hundred thousand clones; approximately 89% are singletons. Sequenced input: peripheral blood. This clonotype was obtained from a woman between 40 and 55 years old who had recovered from COVID-19. The J gene is TRBJ2-6, the V gene TRBV18; D uncertain. CDR3 in amino acids: CASSSNSIGGANVLTF. Written as DNA, the CDR3 is TGTGCCAGCTCATCGAACAGTATCGGAGGGGCCAACGTCCTGACTTTC.